This T cell receptor beta chain was documented in a study of human T cells and chemical hapten exposure. Time point of the sample: patch test 1, 2 weeks after DPC sensitization. Treatment in this sample: therapeutic diphenylcyclopropenone sensitization with weekly scalp DPC. Total RNA came from unfractionated whole blood. Each CDR3 protein is one row after TCRdb ran MiXCR on the RACE reads. The sample records 50,000 or so distinct CDR3 sequences, 9.5% to 12% being singletons. The CDR3 length is 13 residues. Germline V gene sequence: CDR1 SEHNR, CDR2 FQNEAQ (reference sequence). V was trimmed by 5 bases and J by 4 bases, leaving 11 bases between them. This clonotype was found many times.

The V call is TRBV7-9, the J call TRBJ2-5, with D maybe TRBD2 (5 bases). This specimen was whole blood, taken in connection with sensitization to the hapten diphenylcyclopropenone (DPC). This TCR derives from a woman aged 40 to 50 with alopecia areata. Some clones in this sample may be carry-over from other donors' samples. CDR3 sequence reads: CASSPDLGETQYF. The CDR3 region has the DNA TGTGCCAGCAGCCCGGACTTGGGAGAGACCCAGTACTTC.